The 23 T cell receptor beta chains reported below all come from one sample, sequenced in a study of blood T cell repertoires in COVID-19. Repertoires were generated with immunoSEQ multiplex PCR, while TCRdb's copy carries only in-frame clones and drops some. The sample shows some 340,000 clones, around nine tenths of them seen only once. The specimen was PBMCs or T cells enriched from blood (not recorded which). Source of these receptors: a woman in her 30s who had been exposed to COVID-19.

The CDR3 DNA sequence: TGTGCCAGCAGCCAGCCGGGACAGGGGGTCTTCGAGCAGTACTTC. This codes for CASSQPGQGVFEQYF. This chain connects TRBV5-5 to TRBJ2-7; 11 bases are shared with TRBD1. Germline-derived CDR1 and CDR2 are SGHKS and YYEKEE (reference sequence). The CDR3 covers 15 residues. V shed 4 bases and J 6 bases; nucleotides not matched to a gene: 9. Using reference TRBV5-5 and TRBJ2-7 for the parts outside the CDR3, the full variable domain is DAGVTQSPTHLIKTRGQQVTLRCSPISGHKSVSWYQQVLGQGPQFIFQYYEKEERGRGNFPDRFSARQFPNYSSELNVNALLLGDSALYLCASSQPGQGVFEQYFGPGTRLTVT.

The chain links TRBV12-3 or TRBV12-4 to TRBJ1-4; tentative D call: TRBD1 (6 bases). The CDR3 has 11 amino acids. Trimming took 8 bases from V and 7 from J, leaving 8 bases between them. CDR3 sequence: CASAGVEKLFF. CDR3 DNA: TGTGCCAGCGCAGGGGTTGAAAAACTGTTTTTT.

The V call is TRBV19, the J call TRBJ1-6; D perhaps matches TRBD1 (5 bases). Trimming stripped 8 bases from V and 2 bases from J, with 16 bases between. The CDR3 is made up of 16 amino acids. Germline CDR1 is LNHDA and CDR2 is SQIVND (reference sequence). The CDR3: CASSQGIGTYNSPLHF. The CDR3, as DNA: TGTGCCAGTTCCCAGGGTATTGGCACCTATAATTCACCCCTCCACTTT. The variable domain in full, completed from reference TRBV19 and TRBJ1-6, reads DGGITQSPKYLFRKEGQNVTLSCEQNLNHDAMYWYRQDPGQGLRLIYYSQIVNDFQKGDIAEGYSVSREKKESFPLTVTSAQKNPTAFYLCASSQGIGTYNSPLHFGNGTRLTVT.

This chain joins TRBV7-8 and TRBJ2-3, with unresolved D. The length of the CDR3 is 18 residues. Germline V CDR1 and CDR2: SGHVS, FQNEAQ. The germline V and J ends were trimmed by 2 bases and 1 base, with 19 bases remaining between them. The CDR3 DNA sequence: TGTGCCAGCAGCTTACATGCGGCGAGTTCCTGGGGCACAGATACGCAGTATTTT. It encodes CASSLHAASSWGTDTQYF.

The CDR3, as DNA: TGTGCCAGCAGCCGAGACTCGAGCTCCTACGAGCAGTACTTC. The encoded protein is CASSRDSSSYEQYF. This chain connects TRBV7-8 to TRBJ2-7; D unresolved. CDR1 SGHVS and CDR2 FQNEAQ come from the germline V gene. V dropped 5 bases and J dropped 0 bases, with 11 bases sitting between them. The CDR3 is made up of 14 amino acids. Looking up the rest from reference TRBV7-8 and TRBJ2-7 gives the full variable domain: GAGVSQSPRYKVAKRGQDVALRCDPISGHVSLFWYQQALGQGPEFLTYFQNEAQLDKSGLPSDRFFAERPEGSVSTLKIQRTQQEDSAVYLCASSRDSSSYEQYFGPGTRLTVT.

This sequence joins TRBV7-9 and TRBJ2-7, with 8 bases fitting TRBD2. After removal of 5 bases from V and 6 bases from J, the junction contained 9 bases not matched to a gene. The CDR3 has 14 residues. Per germline, CDR1 SEHNR and CDR2 FQNEAQ (reference sequence). CDR3 DNA: TGTGCCAGCAGCGCAAAGGCGGGGGGAGGCGAGCAGTACTTC. Its translation: CASSAKAGGGEQYF.

This clone was found a few times. The J gene is TRBJ1-1, the V gene TRBV2, with D possibly being TRBD1 (5 bases). V was trimmed by 3 bases and J by 2 bases, leaving 7 bases between them. CDR3 size: 13 residues. Germline CDR1 SNHLY, CDR2 FYNNEI. Here the CDR3 DNA reads TGTGCCAGCAGTGACAGGGTCAACACTGAAGCTTTCTTT. It specifies CASSDRVNTEAFF.

CDR3 DNA: TGTGCCAGCTCACCACGAGGGGGCCGAACTGAAGCTTTCTTT. It translates to CASSPRGGRTEAFF. The chain employs TRBV18 and TRBJ1-1; 7 bases are a match to TRBD1. CDR3 length: 14 amino acids. The ends lost 1 base at V and 5 bases at J; junction bases unmatched: 4. Germline loops: CDR1 KGHSH, CDR2 LQKENI.

The rearrangement joins TRBV19 to TRBJ1-2; 8 bases match TRBD1. Germline lookup yields CDR1 LNHDA and CDR2 SQIVND (reference sequence). The CDR3 is made up of 12 amino acids. The V segment lost 7 bases and the J segment 5 bases; nucleotides outside the gene matches: 3. The chain's CDR3 is CASTGGNYGYTF. The CDR3 region has the DNA TGTGCCAGTACAGGGGGCAATTATGGCTACACCTTC. Together with reference TRBV19 and TRBJ1-2, the CDR3 gives the full variable domain: DGGITQSPKYLFRKEGQNVTLSCEQNLNHDAMYWYRQDPGQGLRLIYYSQIVNDFQKGDIAEGYSVSREKKESFPLTVTSAQKNPTAFYLCASTGGNYGYTFGSGTRLTVV.

This clone was seen just once. The chain is built from TRBV27 and TRBJ1-2; D possibly corresponds to TRBD1 (5 bases). Germline V gives CDR1 MNHEY, CDR2 SMNVEV (reference sequence). The V end was cut by 6 bases, the J end by 8 bases, with 13 bases between. This CDR3 is built from 12 residues. The DNA for the CDR3 is TGTGCCAGCAGGAACTCCAGGGAAGGCTACACCTTC. Amino acids: CASRNSREGYTF.

The chain carries TRBV12-5 and TRBJ1-4, with D possibly being TRBD1 (6 bases). The CDR3 totals 16 residues. CDR1 is LGHNT, CDR2 FRNRAP, per germline. With 5 bases removed from V and 2 bases from J, the gap between germline ends came to 15 bases. The chain's CDR3 is CASGHYRAVTNEKLFF. The DNA of the CDR3 is TGTGCTAGTGGTCACTACAGGGCTGTGACTAATGAAAAACTGTTTTTT.

The rearrangement joins TRBV5-1 to TRBJ2-7, with D perhaps TRBD1 (6 bases). V was clipped by 4 bases and J by 1 base, with 12 bases between them. The CDR3 extends over 14 amino acids. Germline-derived CDR1 and CDR2 are SGHRS and YFSETQ. Here the CDR3 reads CASSPGHESYEQYF. The CDR3 bases are TGCGCCAGCAGCCCGGGACACGAATCCTACGAGCAGTACTTC. Full variable domain (rest looked up from reference TRBV5-1 and TRBJ2-7): KAGVTQTPRYLIKTRGQQVTLSCSPISGHRSVSWYQQTPGQGLQFLFEYFSETQRNKGNFPGRFSGRQFSNSRSEMNVSTLELGDSALYLCASSPGHESYEQYFGPGTRLTVT.

The V and J genes are TRBV5-1 and TRBJ1-4; 9 bases align to TRBD1. Germline CDR1 reads SGHRS; CDR2 reads YFSETQ. Germline trimming cut 4 bases from V and 6 bases from J; bases unmatched to any gene: 10. The CDR3 consists of 16 residues. The CDR3, as DNA: TGCGCCAGCAGCGGCCGGACAGGGGTTAGCGATGAAAAACTGTTTTTT. This codes for CASSGRTGVSDEKLFF.

This clone has just one count. The chain has TRBV7-6 and TRBJ2-2, with 12 bases lining up with TRBD1. Trimming took 6 bases from V and 3 from J; bases not matched to a gene: 5. This CDR3 is built from 16 residues. Germline CDR1 SGHVS, CDR2 FNYEAQ. Written as DNA, the CDR3 is TGTGCCAGCAGTCAGGGACAGGGGGCAGACACCGGGGAGCTGTTTTTT. Protein sequence: CASSQGQGADTGELFF.

V usage is TRBV7-6 and J usage is TRBJ1-1, with TRBD1 identical over 8 bases. V was clipped by 2 bases and J by 1 base; unmatched bases: 9. The CDR3 spans 17 residues. CDR1 is SGHVS, CDR2 FNYEAQ, per germline. CDR3 residues: CASSLSGQGARNTEAFF. The CDR3 coding sequence is TGTGCCAGCAGCTTATCTGGGCAGGGGGCAAGGAACACTGAAGCTTTCTTT.

The rearrangement joins TRBV10-2 to TRBJ2-1, with 7 bases lining up with TRBD2. V was clipped by 4 bases and J by 0 bases; unmatched bases: 3. The CDR3 totals 15 residues. Per the germline V gene, CDR1 is WSHSY and CDR2 is SAAADI. CDR3 in DNA: TGCGCCAGCAGTGTGCGGGGGAGCTCCTACAATGAGCAGTTCTTC. Its protein product is CASSVRGSSYNEQFF.

The chain joins TRBV6-5 to TRBJ1-2; D gene ambiguous. V shed 6 bases and J shed 4 bases, with 9 bases lying between them. The CDR3 is 12 residues long. Germline lookup yields CDR1 MNHEY and CDR2 SVGAGI. The CDR3 DNA reads TGTGCCAGCAGAGCCTCGTTCTATGGCTACACCTTC. This sequence encodes CASRASFYGYTF.

The chain has TRBV7-9 and TRBJ2-3; 11 bases map to TRBD2. The CDR3 extends over 17 amino acids. Germline lookup yields CDR1 SEHNR and CDR2 FQNEAQ (reference sequence). Germline trimming cut 6 bases from V and 3 bases from J; bases unmatched to any gene: 11. In DNA form, the CDR3 reads TGTGCCAGCAGGAACACGAAGACTAGCGGGGTAACAGATACGCAGTATTTT. This sequence encodes CASRNTKTSGVTDTQYF.

The rearrangement uses TRBV6-5 and TRBJ2-2; D gene uncertain. The CDR3 consists of 13 residues. V was clipped by 0 bases and J by 6 bases, with 5 bases between them. Germline assignment: CDR1 MNHEY and CDR2 SVGAGI. The CDR3 is CASSYSTPGELFF. The CDR3 DNA reads as TGTGCCAGCAGTTACTCGACTCCCGGGGAGCTGTTTTTT.

This clone has a handful of counts. The chain employs TRBV9 and TRBJ2-1; D uncertain. The CDR3 has 13 amino acids. The germline gives CDR1 SGDLS, CDR2 YYNGEE. V lost 4 bases, J lost 5 bases, and 10 bases lay in between. CDR3 residues: CASSPRLHNEQFF. CDR3 in DNA: TGTGCCAGCAGCCCCCGACTCCACAATGAGCAGTTCTTC.

V gene TRBV18 combines with J gene TRBJ1-5; a possible D gene is TRBD1 (6 bases). The ends were cut back, 3 bases at V and 4 bases at J, with 13 bases in the middle. The germline CDR1 and CDR2 sequences are KGHSH and LQKENI. The CDR3 spans 15 residues. CDR3 DNA sequence: TGTGCCAGCTCACCCTCAGCGGGGGCGAATCAGCCCCAGCATTTT. This sequence encodes CASSPSAGANQPQHF.

V is TRBV20-1 and J is TRBJ1-2; a weak D match, TRBD1 (5 bases). Trimming took 3 bases from V and 8 from J, leaving 10 bases between them. Germline assignment: CDR1 DFQATT and CDR2 SNEGSKA (reference sequence). The CDR3 is 11 amino acids. The CDR3 sequence: CSASPQGGYTF. The DNA for the CDR3 is TGCAGTGCTAGCCCGCAGGGAGGCTACACCTTC.

The V gene is TRBV19, the J gene TRBJ2-3, with D tentatively TRBD2 (6 bases). The ends were cut back, 1 base at V and 6 bases at J, with 11 bases in the middle. This CDR3 region has 14 residues. In germline, CDR1 is LNHDA, CDR2 SQIVND (reference sequence). The CDR3 sequence is CASSIGGGVDTQYF. Written as DNA, the CDR3 is TGTGCCAGTAGTATAGGTGGCGGGGTTGATACGCAGTATTTT.